This TCR beta chain came from a study of cytomegalovirus exposure and HLA in healthy donors. With regard to this clone: Its antigen is as yet unknown.

General observations from the study: CMV antigen specificity of three CMV-associated chains was confirmed in vitro. Previously analyzed data showed that most TCR beta V segments were productive at a frequency of about 87% or about 30%. Later, TCR association rates were found to vary by HLA locus, highest for DRB1 and lowest for HLA-C. Immune exposure data for these donors was limited to CMV serostatus.

Vbeta (60) and Jbeta (13) primers were used in the PCR. TCRdb's table, derived via immunoSEQ multiplex PCR, lists solely in-frame clones and lacks some. The table includes roughly 160,000 clones, about 77% detected once. This CDR3 is built from 16 residues. Looked up from germline, CDR1 is ENHRY and CDR2 is SYGVKD. After removal of 6 bases from V and 3 bases from J, the junction contained 7 bases not matched to a gene. The chain has TRBV10-3 and TRBJ2-2, with 10 bases fitting TRBD1. The sequenced material came from PBMCs. The receptor comes from a man under 40 in good health and CMV-seronegative. This CDR3 is CAIRADRGTYTGELFF. DNA of the CDR3: TGTGCCATCAGGGCGGACAGGGGGACGTACACCGGGGAGCTGTTTTTT.